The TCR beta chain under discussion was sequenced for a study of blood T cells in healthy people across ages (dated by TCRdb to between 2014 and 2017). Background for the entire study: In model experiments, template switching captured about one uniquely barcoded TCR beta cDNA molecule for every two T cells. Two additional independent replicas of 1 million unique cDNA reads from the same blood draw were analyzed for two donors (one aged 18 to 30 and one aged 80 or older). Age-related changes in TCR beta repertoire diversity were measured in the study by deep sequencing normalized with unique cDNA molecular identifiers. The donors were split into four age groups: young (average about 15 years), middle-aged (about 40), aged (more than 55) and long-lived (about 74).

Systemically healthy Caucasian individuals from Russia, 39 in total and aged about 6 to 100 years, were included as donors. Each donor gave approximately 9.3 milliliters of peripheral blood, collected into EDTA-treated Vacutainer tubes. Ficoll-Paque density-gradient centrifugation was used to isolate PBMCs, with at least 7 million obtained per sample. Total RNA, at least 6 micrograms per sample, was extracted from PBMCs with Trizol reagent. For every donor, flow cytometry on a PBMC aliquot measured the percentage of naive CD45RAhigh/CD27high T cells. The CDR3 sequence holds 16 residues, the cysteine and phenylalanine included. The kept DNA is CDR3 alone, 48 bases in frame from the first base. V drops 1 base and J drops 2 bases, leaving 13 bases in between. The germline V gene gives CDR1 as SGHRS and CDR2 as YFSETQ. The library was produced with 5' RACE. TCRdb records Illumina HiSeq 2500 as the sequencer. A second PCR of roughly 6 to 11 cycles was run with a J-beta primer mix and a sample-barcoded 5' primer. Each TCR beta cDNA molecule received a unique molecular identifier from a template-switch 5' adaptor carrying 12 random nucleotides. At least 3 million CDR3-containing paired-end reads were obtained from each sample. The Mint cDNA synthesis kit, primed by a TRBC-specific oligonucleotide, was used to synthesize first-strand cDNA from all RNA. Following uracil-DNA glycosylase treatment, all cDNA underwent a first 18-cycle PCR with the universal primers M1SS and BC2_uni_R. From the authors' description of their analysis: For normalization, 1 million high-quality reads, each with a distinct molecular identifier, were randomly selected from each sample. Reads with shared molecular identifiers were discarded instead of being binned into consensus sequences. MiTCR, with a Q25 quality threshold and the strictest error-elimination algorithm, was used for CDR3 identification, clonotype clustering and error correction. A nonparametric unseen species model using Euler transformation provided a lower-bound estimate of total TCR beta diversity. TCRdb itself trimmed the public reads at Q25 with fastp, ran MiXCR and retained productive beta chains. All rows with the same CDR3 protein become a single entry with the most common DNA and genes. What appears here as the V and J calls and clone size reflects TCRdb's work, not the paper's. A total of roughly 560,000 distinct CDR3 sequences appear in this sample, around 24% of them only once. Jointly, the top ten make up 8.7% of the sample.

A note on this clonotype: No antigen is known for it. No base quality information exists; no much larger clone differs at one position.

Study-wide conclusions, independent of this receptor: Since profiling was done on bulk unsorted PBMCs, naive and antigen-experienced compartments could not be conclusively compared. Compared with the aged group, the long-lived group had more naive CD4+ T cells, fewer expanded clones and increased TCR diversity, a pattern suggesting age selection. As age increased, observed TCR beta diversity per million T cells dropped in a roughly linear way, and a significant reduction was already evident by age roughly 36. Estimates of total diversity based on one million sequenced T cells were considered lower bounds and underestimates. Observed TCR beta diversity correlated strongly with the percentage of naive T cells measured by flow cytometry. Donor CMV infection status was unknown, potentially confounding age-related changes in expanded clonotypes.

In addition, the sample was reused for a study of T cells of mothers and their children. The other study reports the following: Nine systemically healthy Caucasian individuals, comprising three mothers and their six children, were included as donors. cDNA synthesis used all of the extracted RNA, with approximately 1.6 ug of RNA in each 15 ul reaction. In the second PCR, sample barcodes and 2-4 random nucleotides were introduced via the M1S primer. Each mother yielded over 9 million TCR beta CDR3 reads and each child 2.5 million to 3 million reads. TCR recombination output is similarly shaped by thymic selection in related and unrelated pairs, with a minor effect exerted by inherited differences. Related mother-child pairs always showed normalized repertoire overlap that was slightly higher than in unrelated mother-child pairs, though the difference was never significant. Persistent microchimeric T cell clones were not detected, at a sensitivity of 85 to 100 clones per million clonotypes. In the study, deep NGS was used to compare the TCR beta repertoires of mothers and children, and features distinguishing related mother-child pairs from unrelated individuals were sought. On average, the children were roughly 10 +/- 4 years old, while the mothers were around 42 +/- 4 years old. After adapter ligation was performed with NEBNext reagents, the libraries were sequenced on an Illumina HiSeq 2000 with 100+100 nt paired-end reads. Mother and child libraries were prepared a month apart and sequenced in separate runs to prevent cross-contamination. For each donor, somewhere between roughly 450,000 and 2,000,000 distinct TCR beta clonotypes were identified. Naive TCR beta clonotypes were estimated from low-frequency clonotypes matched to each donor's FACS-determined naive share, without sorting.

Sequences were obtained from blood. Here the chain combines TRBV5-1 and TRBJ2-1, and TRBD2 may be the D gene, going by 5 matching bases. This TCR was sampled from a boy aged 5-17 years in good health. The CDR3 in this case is CASSLTTGNTYNEQFF. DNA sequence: TGCGCCAGCAGCTTGACTACGGGAAACACCTACAATGAGCAGTTCTTC.